Below, one T cell receptor beta chain is given with its context. Its specificity is not known. This sample was included in a study of cytomegalovirus exposure and HLA in healthy donors. PCR was performed using 60 Vbeta and 13 Jbeta primers. Data came from immunoSEQ multiplex PCR; TCRdb stores just in-frame clones and leaves some out. This table holds tens of thousands of clones, about 66% found once. The study, taken as a whole, reports: Many donors carried some public TCRs, although rarity characterized most TCR sequences. The availability of immune exposure information extended only to CMV serostatus. What a later analysis showed was that several of the most significant clusters appeared linked to common viral pathogens. For TCR beta chains, V- and J-gene trimming was later linked to a missense DCLRE1C variant.

The CDR3 has 17 residues. The V gene's germline CDR1 is SEHNR and CDR2 FQNEAQ (reference sequence). Trimming cost V 10 bases and J 0 bases; bases outside gene matches: 15. The TCR sequence derives from a boy aged 5-17 years in good health and CMV-seropositive. Material for sequencing was PBMCs. V usage is TRBV7-9 and J usage is TRBJ2-3; 8 nucleotides line up with TRBD1. The CDR3 DNA sequence: TGTGCCACCATCCGGTGGGCAGGGGGCTATAGCACAGATACGCAGTATTTT. Translated, it gives CATIRWAGGYSTDTQYF.